This T cell receptor beta chain was sequenced during a study of control samples from healthy donors and cancer patients. Repertoires were generated with immunoSEQ multiplex PCR, while TCRdb's copy carries only in-frame clones and drops some. The data contain roughly 76,000 clones, approximately 93% of them singletons. This CDR3 contains 13 residues. In germline, CDR1 is SGDLS, CDR2 YYNGEE. V was trimmed by 1 base and J by 2 bases, leaving 7 bases between them. The receptor was derived from a woman aged 35 to 49 with lung cancer. V is TRBV9 and J is TRBJ2-7; weak D call: TRBD2 (5 bases). Material: PBMCs. The CDR3 loop reads CASSVSGAYEQYF. The CDR3 bases are TGTGCCAGCAGCGTATCCGGGGCCTACGAGCAGTACTTC. Filled out from reference TRBV9 and TRBJ2-7, the complete variable domain reads DSGVTQTPKHLITATGQRVTLRCSPRSGDLSVYWYQQSLDQGLQFLIQYYNGEERAKGNILERFSAQQFPDLHSELNLSSLELGDSALYFCASSVSGAYEQYFGPGTRLTVT.